The 21 T cell receptor beta chains below were found in one sample sequenced in a study of shared clonotypes between healthy human individuals. Libraries were prepared by immunoSEQ multiplex PCR; TCRdb keeps only in-frame clonotypes and omits some of them. The top ten clones hold more than 1.5% of a sample with around 1,900,000 clones, approximately 92% of them seen once. The naive CD8 fraction comprised CD45RO-negative cells positively selected for CCR7 and excluded terminally differentiated effector memory CD45RA+ cells. Material for sequencing was naive CD8+ T cells from PBMCs. All receptors derive from a young man in good health. Some clones in this sample may be carry-over from other donors' samples.

V and J are TRBV4-1 and TRBJ2-3; D assignment may be TRBD1 or TRBD2 (6 bases each). This CDR3 has 17 amino acids. Per the germline V gene, CDR1 is MGHRA and CDR2 is YSYEKL. V was shortened by 0 bases and J by 0 bases, with 13 bases between the two germline ends. CDR3 DNA sequence: TGCGCCAGCAGCCAAGAAAGGGGGGAGGCAAGCACAGATACGCAGTATTTT. Translating gives CASSQERGEASTDTQYF.

The chain carries TRBV29-1 and TRBJ2-7; D might be TRBD2 (6 bases). Germline V CDR1 and CDR2: SQVTM, ANQGSEA. With 7 bases removed from V and 2 bases from J, the gap between germline ends came to 12 bases. This CDR3 is built from 12 residues. CDR3 loop: CSAGLATYEQYF. Written as DNA, the CDR3 is TGCAGCGCGGGACTGGCAACCTACGAGCAGTACTTC.

V gene TRBV30 combines with J gene TRBJ2-1; TRBD2 is a possible D gene (5 bases). V was cut by 0 bases and J by 6 bases, with 12 bases left in between. Germline V CDR1 and CDR2: GTSNPN, SVGIG (reference sequence). This CDR3 contains 14 residues. The CDR3 spells CAWSVGLAGNEQFF. The DNA for the CDR3 is TGTGCCTGGAGTGTAGGTCTAGCTGGCAATGAGCAGTTCTTC.

In regard to this clone: Compared with germline, one end of the junction differs, possibly owing to a read error. The chain combines TRBV11-2 with TRBJ1-1; 8 nucleotides match TRBD1. Germline V gives CDR1 SGHAT, CDR2 FQNNGV. The CDR3 spans 15 residues. In DNA form, the CDR3 reads TGTGCCAGCAGCGGGGGCAGGGGGCTGAACACTGGAGCTTTCTTT. This codes for CASSGGRGLNTGAFF.

The CDR3 region is CASSYGRERTEAFF. As DNA, the CDR3 is TGTGCCAGCAGTTACGGCAGGGAACGGACTGAAGCTTTCTTT. V usage is TRBV6-6 and J usage is TRBJ1-1; D is possibly TRBD1 (5 bases). This CDR3 has 14 amino acids. V was trimmed by 2 bases and J by 5 bases, leaving 12 bases between them. The germline V gene has CDR1 MNHNY and CDR2 SVGAGI (reference sequence).

The V gene is TRBV7-6, the J gene TRBJ1-3, with 7 bases matching TRBD1. The CDR3 runs 18 residues. The V gene end was trimmed by 3 bases and the J gene end by 3 bases; junction bases not matched to a gene: 14. Germline CDR1 and CDR2: SGHVS and FNYEAQ. In nucleotides, the CDR3 is TGTGCCAGCAGCTTCGGGAAGGGGGCAGGGGTCGGTGGAAACACCATATATTTT. It yields the protein CASSFGKGAGVGGNTIYF.

V gene TRBV10-2 combines with J gene TRBJ2-3; D assignment may be TRBD1 or TRBD2 (5 bases each). Germline CDR1 is WSHSY and CDR2 is SAAADI. CDR3 length: 15 amino acids. V lost 4 bases, J lost 6 bases, and 17 bases lay in between. CDR3 DNA: TGCGCCAGCAGTGTGGCTAGCAGGGCCAGCGATACGCAGTATTTT. Protein sequence: CASSVASRASDTQYF.

Comments on this clone: The sample contains more than one DNA sequence encoding this CDR3. The chain employs TRBV25-1 and TRBJ2-7; 11 bases are a match to TRBD1. The V gene's germline CDR1 is MGHDK and CDR2 SYGVNS. CDR3 length equals 15 residues. The V and J ends lost 3 bases and 3 bases, in that order; junction bases with no gene match: 4. The chain's CDR3 is CASSDPGTGGYEQYF. DNA for the CDR3: TGTGCCAGCAGTGATCCTGGGACAGGGGGCTACGAGCAGTACTTC.

This clone was seen only once. With only one base between it and a far larger clone, this is likely a read error. The chain has TRBV4-2 and TRBJ1-5; TRBD1 matches at 9 bases. With 4 bases clipped from V and 0 bases from J, the junction kept 1 base outside the gene matches. CDR3 size: 15 residues. Germline assignment: CDR1 LGHNA and CDR2 YNFKEQ. CDR3 sequence (DNA): TGTGCCAGCAGCCGGACAGGGGATAGCAATCAGCCCCAGCATTTT. Its translation is CASSRTGDSNQPQHF.

J is TRBJ1-3 and V is TRBV29-1; the D gene is possibly TRBD1 (5 bases). The CDR3 is 12 residues long. V lost 4 bases, J lost 7 bases, and 11 bases lay in between. Germline CDR1 SQVTM, CDR2 ANQGSEA. CDR3: CSVGSGRNTIYF. The CDR3 nucleotides read TGCAGCGTTGGGTCAGGGCGGAACACCATATATTTT.

A word on this clone: Other DNA sequences in this sample translate to the same CDR3. The chain uses TRBV11-2 and TRBJ2-2; D is uncertain. Germline V gene data show CDR1 as SGHAT and CDR2 as FQNNGV. This CDR3 has 12 amino acids. Trimming removed 1 base at V and 8 bases at J, with 5 bases between. In DNA, the CDR3 is TGTGCCAGCAGCTTAGCCGGGGGGGAGCTGTTTTTT. Protein product: CASSLAGGELFF.

This clone was observed once. The genes are TRBV7-9 and TRBJ1-2; unclear D gene. Trimming took off 8 bases at V and 5 bases at J, with 18 bases between the two ends. The CDR3 loop spans 14 amino acids. The germline V gene has CDR1 SEHNR and CDR2 FQNEAQ (reference sequence). The CDR3 reads CASSTLEQIYGYTF. CDR3 nucleotide sequence: TGTGCCAGCTCGACGCTGGAACAGATTTATGGCTACACCTTC.

This clone was counted a single time. The V gene is TRBV14, the J gene TRBJ2-3; the D call may be TRBD1 or TRBD2 (6 bases each). V lost 8 bases, J lost 1 base, and 13 bases lay in between. Germline CDR1 is SGHDN and CDR2 is FVKESK. CDR3 length: 14 amino acids. This CDR3 is CASAGGVRTDTQYF. The CDR3, as DNA: TGTGCCAGCGCCGGGGGCGTTCGCACAGATACGCAGTATTTT.

The chain combines TRBV11-2 with TRBJ2-3, with D unresolved. V lost 5 bases and J 2 bases, leaving 11 bases between the germline ends. The CDR3 is 14 residues long. Germline CDR1 reads SGHAT; CDR2 reads FQNNGV. In DNA, the CDR3 is TGTGCCAGCAGCGCGTACGGCTCCACAGATACGCAGTATTTT. Residues: CASSAYGSTDTQYF.

This chain links TRBV2 with TRBJ2-4; 10 bases align to TRBD1. Germline V gives CDR1 SNHLY, CDR2 FYNNEI. This CDR3 spans 16 amino acids. V lost 6 bases to trimming and J lost 3 bases; unmatched junction nucleotides: 8. This chain's CDR3 is CASSETGGFNKNIQYF. The CDR3 nucleotides read TGTGCCAGCAGCGAGACAGGGGGCTTTAACAAAAACATTCAGTACTTC.

The rearrangement uses TRBV29-1 and TRBJ2-7, with 8 bases lining up with TRBD2. V lost 4 bases to trimming and J lost 4 bases; unmatched junction nucleotides: 12. The CDR3 has 15 residues. The germline gives CDR1 SQVTM, CDR2 ANQGSEA. The CDR3 loop reads CSVVGITSGSYEQYF. The CDR3 bases are TGCAGCGTTGTTGGAATCACTAGCGGATCATACGAGCAGTACTTC.

J is TRBJ2-4 and V is TRBV28; 10 bases are shared with TRBD2. V trimming: 8 bases; J trimming: 6 bases; junction bases outside the gene matches: 22. This CDR3 comprises 19 residues. Looked up from germline, CDR1 is MDHEN and CDR2 is SYDVKM. The chain's CDR3 is CASRGQTSGTRLGGNIQYF. The CDR3 nucleotides are TGTGCCAGCCGGGGCCAAACTAGCGGGACACGACTTGGGGGAAACATTCAGTACTTC.

The rearrangement uses TRBV5-4 and TRBJ2-5, with unresolved D. V shed 3 bases and J shed 3 bases, with 9 bases lying between them. The CDR3 covers 13 residues. The V gene's germline CDR1 is SGHNT and CDR2 YYREEE (reference sequence). CDR3 nucleotide sequence: TGTGCCAGCAGCTCCGGATGGGAAGAGACCCAGTACTTC. This sequence encodes CASSSGWEETQYF.

For the CDR3, the DNA is TGTGCCAGCAGCAAAGCGGGAGGGCCGTCAGATACGCAGTATTTT. Protein product: CASSKAGGPSDTQYF. The J gene is TRBJ2-3, the V gene TRBV7-8; 10 bases match TRBD2. Trimming cost V 5 bases and J 4 bases; bases outside gene matches: 6. CDR3 length: 15 amino acids. CDR1 and CDR2 from the germline V gene are SGHVS and FQNEAQ. Using reference TRBV7-8 and TRBJ2-3 for the parts outside the CDR3, the full variable domain is GAGVSQSPRYKVAKRGQDVALRCDPISGHVSLFWYQQALGQGPEFLTYFQNEAQLDKSGLPSDRFFAERPEGSVSTLKIQRTQQEDSAVYLCASSKAGGPSDTQYFGPGTRLTVL.

The J gene is TRBJ2-1, the V gene TRBV27, with 8 bases identical to TRBD2. The length of the CDR3 is 13 residues. V gave up 4 bases and J gave up 14 bases; unmatched junction bases: 10. From germline, CDR1 is MNHEY and CDR2 SMNVEV (reference sequence). CDR3 DNA: TGTGCCAGCAGTTGGGGCGGGAGGCGCCCCGAGTTCTTC. Encoded protein: CASSWGGRRPEFF.

V and J are TRBV18 and TRBJ2-4, with D possibly matching TRBD2 (5 bases). This CDR3 has 16 amino acids. V was trimmed by 6 bases and J by 6 bases, leaving 21 bases between them. The germline V gene has CDR1 KGHSH and CDR2 LQKENI. CDR3 in DNA: TGTGCCAGCTCTCCAGCATGGCCGTACCTAGCAAACATTCAGTACTTC. Its protein is CASSPAWPYLANIQYF.